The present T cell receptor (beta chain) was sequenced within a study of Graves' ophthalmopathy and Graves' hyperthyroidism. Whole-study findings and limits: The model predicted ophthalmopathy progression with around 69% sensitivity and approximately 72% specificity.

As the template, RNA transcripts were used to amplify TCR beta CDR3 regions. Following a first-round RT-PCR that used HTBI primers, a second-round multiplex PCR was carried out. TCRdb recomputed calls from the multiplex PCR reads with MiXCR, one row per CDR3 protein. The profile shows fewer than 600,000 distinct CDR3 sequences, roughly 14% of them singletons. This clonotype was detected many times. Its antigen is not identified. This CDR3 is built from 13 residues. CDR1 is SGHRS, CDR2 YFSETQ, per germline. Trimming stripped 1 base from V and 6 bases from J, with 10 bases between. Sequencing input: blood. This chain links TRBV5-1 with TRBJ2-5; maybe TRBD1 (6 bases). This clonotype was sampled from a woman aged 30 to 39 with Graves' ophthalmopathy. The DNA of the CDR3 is TGCGCCAGCAGCTTGTACAGGGCCAAGACCCAGTACTTC. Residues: CASSLYRAKTQYF.